Reported below is one T cell receptor beta chain. Antigen specificity is unknown. An end of the junction differs from the germline gene, which may be a read error. This entry comes from a study of CD8+CD57+ T cells in acquired aplastic anemia. Per germline, CDR1 SNHLY and CDR2 FYNNEI. The CDR3 contains 14 residues. TCR beta VDJ and CDR3 profiling used genomic DNA as template. TCRdb independently ran MiXCR on the reads; one entry per CDR3 protein. Among roughly 250,000 distinct CDR3 sequences listed, around 82% were seen once. Only patients with CD8+CD57+ cell expansion on flow cytometry were chosen for sequencing. The patients, all of them, had severe acquired aplastic anemia. Study-wide points: Over 25 CD8+ CDR3 sequences occurred in both the patients and the controls. No significant difference in CD8+ Simpson's diversity was found between patients and controls.

This clonotype was obtained from a human donor with aplastic anemia. Sequencing was performed on sorted CD4+, CD8+, or CD8+CD57+ T cells (not recorded which) from PBMCs. The gene calls are TRBV2 and TRBJ2-7, with D maybe TRBD2 (6 bases). As DNA, the CDR3 is TGCACTAGCAGTAACCGGATGGGGGGCTACGAGCAGTACTTC. Translating it yields CTSSNRMGGYEQYF.